What follows are 5 T cell receptor beta chains derived from one specimen sequenced in a study of monozygotic twins with inflammatory bowel disease. Reprocessing the 5' RACE reads, TCRdb reports a single entry for every CDR3 protein and omits DNA. The sample is made up of just over 300,000 distinct CDR3 sequences, and the top ten hold 5% to 6% of it. Material: blood. These receptor sequences come from a human donor with ulcerative colitis or Crohn's disease, or a healthy co-twin of an affected twin (not recorded which).

The rearrangement joins TRBV28 to TRBJ2-5; the TRBD2 assignment by TCRdb is unverifiable without DNA. The V gene's germline CDR1 is MDHEN and CDR2 SYDVKM. CDR3 length equals 18 residues. The CDR3 loop is CASSFVFAGRESRKTQYF.

The J gene is TRBJ2-2, the V gene TRBV4-3. The CDR3 is 14 amino acids. Germline CDR1 LGHNA, CDR2 YSLEER. CDR3 in amino acids: CASSQEPLRGELFF.

V usage is TRBV20-1 and J usage is TRBJ1-6; TCRdb's assignment of TRBD1 cannot be checked, as there is no DNA. Germline V CDR1 and CDR2: DFQATT, SNEGSKA (reference sequence). The CDR3 loop spans 14 amino acids. The CDR3 loop reads CSALDRVGNSPLHF.

V usage is TRBV7-9 and J usage is TRBJ1-6; TCRdb indicates TRBD1, and absent DNA this call remains unverified. Germline CDR1 SEHNR, CDR2 FQNEAQ (reference sequence). The CDR3 runs 15 residues. CDR3 residues: CASSPHRVRNSPLHF. Using reference TRBV7-9 and TRBJ1-6 for the parts outside the CDR3, the full variable domain is DTGVSQNPRHKITKRGQNVTFRCDPISEHNRLYWYRQTLGQGPEFLTYFQNEAQLEKSRLLSDRFSAERPKGSFSTLEIQRTEQGDSAMYLCASSPHRVRNSPLHFGNGTRLTVT.

This chain's CDR3 is CAISERGTGGTDTQYF. This chain uses TRBV10-3 with TRBJ2-3; TCRdb designates TRBD1, a call that cannot be tested without DNA. The CDR3 totals 16 residues. Germline V gene data show CDR1 as ENHRY and CDR2 as SYGVKD.